This TCR beta chain appears in the sequencing data of a study of blood T cells in healthy people across ages. General study results and limits: Per million T cells, TCR beta diversity dropped roughly linearly as age increased.

Concerning this clonotype: The antigen is unknown.

Sample-barcoded 5' priming and a J-beta primer mix drove a second PCR of about 6 to 11 cycles. Via MiXCR, TCRdb re-called the 5' RACE reads, giving one row per CDR3 protein. The sample consists of about 1.5 million distinct CDR3 sequences, around two fifths of them appearing once. The germline V gene has CDR1 SQVTM and CDR2 ANQGSEA. CDR3 length: 14 amino acids. The genes are TRBV29-1 and TRBJ2-7; 9 bases line up with TRBD1. TRBJ2-1 matches the DNA end more closely, so the J call is doubtful. Sequencing input: blood. This sequence originates from a woman younger than 30 in good health. CDR3 amino acids: CSVATGGNSYEQFF. The CDR3 DNA reads as TGCAGCGTGGCCACAGGGGGCAACTCCTACGAGCAGTTCTTC.